The rows below give T cell receptor beta chains drawn from one sample of a study of blood T cell repertoires in COVID-19. Only in-frame clones appear in the TCRdb table, and some are missing; sequencing was by immunoSEQ multiplex PCR. The repertoire consists of under 150,000 clones, with about nine tenths occurring once and the leading ten covering 25% to 30%. The specimen sequenced was peripheral blood. Receptors were obtained from a human donor in a cohort sampled during active COVID-19. The CDR3 runs from the conserved cysteine through the conserved F or W. The order of the fields is V gene, D gene, clone size, J gene, CDR3 protein, CDR3 DNA. A D gene is named only where the DNA matches it firmly. Clone size is stated in some rows and not others, as once, few, many or a class when expanded.

V: TRBV1
D: .
size: .
J: TRBJ2-5
CDR3: CTSSQDRYSETMEETQYF
DNA: TGCACCAGCAGCCAAGATCGATATAGCGAGACGATGGAAGAGACCCAGTACTTC

V: TRBV2
D: .
size: .
J: TRBJ1-2
CDR3: CASSEAEANYGYTF
DNA: TGTGCCAGCAGTGAAGCGGAGGCTAACTATGGCTACACCTTC

V: TRBV7-9
D: TRBD1
size: .
J: TRBJ1-2
CDR3: CASSLGTGGSGYTF
DNA: TGTGCCAGCAGCTTAGGGACAGGGGGAAGTGGCTACACCTTC

V: TRBV6-2/TRBV6-3
D: .
size: .
J: TRBJ1-5
CDR3: CASSYPTGISNQPQHF
DNA: TGTGCCAGCAGTTACCCGACGGGGATTAGCAATCAGCCCCAGCATTTT

V: TRBV7-9
D: .
size: .
J: TRBJ2-7
CDR3: CASSAGISYEQYF
DNA: TGTGCCAGCAGCGCAGGTATCTCCTACGAGCAGTACTTC

V: TRBV3-1/TRBV3-2
D: TRBD2
size: .
J: TRBJ2-3
CDR3: CASSRTPSGGARDTQYF
DNA: TGTGCCAGCAGCCGGACCCCTAGCGGGGGGGCAAGGGATACGCAGTATTTT

V: TRBV2
D: .
size: .
J: TRBJ1-5
CDR3: CASSGARNQPQHF
DNA: TGTGCCAGCAGTGGGGCCCGTAATCAGCCCCAGCATTTT

V: TRBV5-6
D: TRBD2
size: .
J: TRBJ2-2
CDR3: CASSSGTRAGELFF
DNA: TGTGCCAGCAGCTCCGGGACTAGGGCCGGGGAGCTGTTTTTT

V: TRBV18
D: .
size: .
J: TRBJ2-7
CDR3: CASSTDREQYF
DNA: TGTGCCAGCTCAACAGACCGCGAGCAGTACTTC

V: TRBV7-6
D: .
size: .
J: TRBJ2-1
CDR3: CASSERGTFYSYNEQFF
DNA: TGTGCCAGCAGCGAACGCGGGACTTTCTACTCCTACAATGAGCAGTTCTTC

V: TRBV7-6
D: .
size: .
J: TRBJ1-3
CDR3: CASSSDRRSGNTIYF
DNA: TGTGCCAGCAGCTCCGACAGACGCTCTGGAAACACCATATATTTT

V: TRBV3-1/TRBV3-2
D: TRBD1
size: .
J: TRBJ1-4
CDR3: CASSQGWGQGTNEKLFF
DNA: TGTGCCAGCAGCCAAGGGTGGGGACAGGGGACCAATGAAAAACTGTTTTTT

V: TRBV9
D: TRBD2
size: .
J: TRBJ2-7
CDR3: CASSPFGGDSYEQYF
DNA: TGTGCCAGCAGCCCCTTCGGGGGGGATTCCTACGAGCAGTACTTC

V: TRBV7-9
D: .
size: few
J: TRBJ1-1
CDR3: CASSSGQGMNTEAFF
DNA: TGTGCCAGCAGCTCCGGGCAGGGTATGAACACTGAAGCTTTCTTT

V: TRBV21-1
D: .
size: .
J: TRBJ2-1
CDR3: CASSPREQFF
DNA: TGTGCCAGCAGCCCCCGGGAGCAGTTCTTC

V: TRBV7-9
D: TRBD1
size: .
J: TRBJ2-1
CDR3: CASSRTGGAYNEQFF
DNA: TGTGCCAGCAGCAGGACAGGGGGCGCATACAATGAGCAGTTCTTC

V: TRBV27
D: TRBD2
size: .
J: TRBJ2-3
CDR3: CASSILGLAGADTQYF
DNA: TGTGCCAGCAGTATACTGGGACTAGCTGGGGCAGATACGCAGTATTTT